A single sample is the source of the 14 T cell receptor beta chains below, sequenced in a study of T cell responses to AZD1222 COVID-19 vaccine. Only in-frame clones appear in the TCRdb table, and some are missing; sequencing was by immunoSEQ multiplex PCR. The sample records 100,000 to 130,000 clones, 86% being singletons. The material sequenced was peripheral blood, taken on day 0 of AZD1222 vaccination. The origin of the receptors is an adult in good health.

The table lists this clone with a few counts. This chain connects TRBV9 to TRBJ2-1; D may be TRBD2 (5 bases). V was cut by 7 bases and J by 2 bases, with 13 bases left in between. Germline CDR1 and CDR2: SGDLS and YYNGEE. This CDR3 is built from 14 residues. DNA of the CDR3: TGTGCCAGCTCCCAAGGAGGAGCCTACAATGAGCAGTTCTTC. This gives the protein CASSQGGAYNEQFF.

The rearrangement uses TRBV6-5 and TRBJ1-2; 10 bases are shared with TRBD1. The germline V gene encodes CDR1 MNHEY and CDR2 SVGAGI. The CDR3 sequence is 14 residues long. V shed 7 bases, J shed 4 bases, and the junction held 6 bases outside the gene matches. CDR3 amino acids: CASTPGTGAYGYTF. CDR3 bases: TGTGCCAGCACTCCCGGGACAGGGGCCTATGGCTACACCTTC.

In regard to this clone: Other DNA sequences in the same sample also yield this CDR3. This rearrangement joins TRBV5-4 to TRBJ1-6; D might be TRBD1 (6 bases). The CDR3 contains 16 residues. V was clipped by 4 bases and J by 1 base, with 12 bases between them. The germline V gene encodes CDR1 SGHNT and CDR2 YYREEE (reference sequence). CDR3 in amino acids: CASSPGGGSYNSPLHF. The CDR3 coding sequence is TGTGCCAGCAGCCCGGGAGGGGGTTCCTATAATTCACCCCTCCACTTT.

This chain joins TRBV19 and TRBJ1-1; 7 bases fit TRBD1. Germline CDR1 LNHDA, CDR2 SQIVND (reference sequence). This CDR3 region has 15 residues. Losses at the gene ends were 7 bases for V and 6 bases for J; bases not matched to a gene: 14. The CDR3 bases are TGTGCCAGTACCCCTAGAGCCAGGGGGAAGGCTGAAGCTTTCTTT. Translating it yields CASTPRARGKAEAFF.

The V and J genes are TRBV9 and TRBJ2-3; 8 positions agree with TRBD2. CDR1 and CDR2 (germline): SGDLS, YYNGEE. This CDR3 is built from 16 residues. J gave up 2 bases and V 9 bases, and 14 bases lay outside the gene matches. The CDR3 DNA is TGTGCCACCCCCTTGGGGGCGGGGGGTCTCACAGATACGCAGTATTTT. This codes for CATPLGAGGLTDTQYF.

V usage is TRBV6-5 and J usage is TRBJ1-1, with D unclear. CDR1 is MNHEY, CDR2 SVGAGI, per germline. The CDR3 is 14 amino acids. V was shortened by 6 bases and J by 6 bases, with 17 bases between the two germline ends. In DNA form, the CDR3 reads TGTGCCAGCAGAACCGGCCAGGCAGGCGCTGAAGCTTTCTTT. Amino acids: CASRTGQAGAEAFF.

The V call is TRBV5-4, the J call TRBJ1-1; no definite D call. The V gene lost 0 bases and the J gene lost 8 bases, with 17 bases spanning the gap. CDR3 size: 15 residues. The germline V gene encodes CDR1 SGHNT and CDR2 YYREEE (reference sequence). The CDR3: CASSLVFRAPSEAFF. The CDR3 DNA follows: TGTGCCAGCAGCTTGGTCTTCCGGGCCCCTTCAGAAGCTTTCTTT.

V gene TRBV7-2 combines with J gene TRBJ1-5, with D hard to call. The CDR3 is made up of 13 amino acids. The V end lost 4 bases, the J end lost 6 bases, and 10 bases lay between the germline ends. CDR1 is SGHTA, CDR2 FQGNSA, per germline. CDR3 nucleotides: TGTGCCAGCAGCTCCACGGCCCTTCAGCCCCAGCATTTT. This encodes CASSSTALQPQHF.

This clone was seen a handful of times. J is TRBJ1-2 and V is TRBV6-5, with D tentatively TRBD1 (5 bases). Trimming removed 5 bases at V and 2 bases at J, with 12 bases between. Germline lookup yields CDR1 MNHEY and CDR2 SVGAGI. The CDR3 contains 14 residues. The CDR3 coding sequence is TGTGCCAGCAGTAAATCGGGGGTGAACTATGGCTACACCTTC. Protein sequence: CASSKSGVNYGYTF.

The count of this clone is one. The chain has TRBV12-3 or TRBV12-4 and TRBJ1-1; D call uncertain. Trimming shortened V by 2 bases and J by 1 base, and 5 bases separated the two germline ends. This CDR3 has 13 residues. The DNA of the CDR3 is TGTGCCAGCAGTTTACAAGGGAACACTGAAGCTTTCTTT. Translation: CASSLQGNTEAFF.

The chain links TRBV29-1 to TRBJ2-3; D gene uncertain. Germline lookup yields CDR1 SQVTM and CDR2 ANQGSEA. V shed 7 bases and J shed 7 bases, with 9 bases lying between them. The CDR3 is 10 residues long. The CDR3, as DNA: TGCAGCGCCACTCTCAATACGCAGTATTTT. It codes for CSATLNTQYF.

The gene calls are TRBV7-8 and TRBJ2-5; D unclear. V was clipped by 1 base and J by 1 base, with 13 bases between them. In germline, CDR1 is SGHVS, CDR2 FQNEAQ. The CDR3 contains 16 residues. CDR3 nucleotide sequence: TGTGCCAGCAGCTTAGGGTCATCGTCCTCCCAAGAGACCCAGTACTTC. Its protein is CASSLGSSSSQETQYF.

This clone was recorded once. The chain employs TRBV15 and TRBJ1-5, with TRBD1 as a possible D gene (5 bases). The germline gives CDR1 LNHNV, CDR2 YYDKDF (reference sequence). The length of the CDR3 is 17 residues. V lost 1 base, J lost 0 bases, and 13 bases lay in between. CDR3 protein: CATSRGPGPYSNQPQHF. DNA for the CDR3: TGTGCCACCAGCAGAGGTCCAGGGCCGTATAGCAATCAGCCCCAGCATTTT.

V usage is TRBV28 and J usage is TRBJ1-4, with D tentatively TRBD1 (5 bases). This CDR3 comprises 14 residues. The V gene's germline CDR1 is MDHEN and CDR2 SYDVKM. V was cut by 11 bases and J by 7 bases, with 20 bases left in between. The CDR3 bases are TGTGCCGCCCTGGGGCAACTAAAAAGTGAAAAACTGTTTTTT. Its protein product is CAALGQLKSEKLFF.